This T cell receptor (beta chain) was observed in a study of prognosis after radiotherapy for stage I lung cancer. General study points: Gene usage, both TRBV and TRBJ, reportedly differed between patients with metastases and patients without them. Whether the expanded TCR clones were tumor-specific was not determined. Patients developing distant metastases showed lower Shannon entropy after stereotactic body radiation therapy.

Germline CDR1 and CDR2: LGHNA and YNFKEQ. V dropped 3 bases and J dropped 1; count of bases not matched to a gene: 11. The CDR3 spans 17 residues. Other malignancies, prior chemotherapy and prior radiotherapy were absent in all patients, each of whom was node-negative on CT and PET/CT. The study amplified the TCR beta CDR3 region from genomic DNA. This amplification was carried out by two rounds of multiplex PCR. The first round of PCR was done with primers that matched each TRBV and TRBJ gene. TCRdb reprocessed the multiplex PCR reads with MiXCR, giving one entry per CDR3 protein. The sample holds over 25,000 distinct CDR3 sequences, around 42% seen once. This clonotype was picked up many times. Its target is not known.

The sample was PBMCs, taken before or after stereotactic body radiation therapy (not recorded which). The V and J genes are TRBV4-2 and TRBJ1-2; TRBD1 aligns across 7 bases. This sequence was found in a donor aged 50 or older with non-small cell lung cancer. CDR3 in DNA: TGTGCCAGCAGCCACAGCCCGACAGGGTCCATTAACTATGGCTACACCTTC. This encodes CASSHSPTGSINYGYTF.